Following are 5 T cell receptor beta chains from one sample sequenced in a study of T-cell reconstitution after alpha-beta-depleted transplantation in children. During its preparation, the TCRbeta library received unique molecular identifiers. A single record per CDR3 protein comes from TCRdb applying MiXCR to the PCR reads. The sample has a few hundred thousand distinct CDR3 sequences; about a quarter are singletons. Sequenced material: PBMCs, taken before TCRalphabeta/CD19-depleted stem cell transplant. These TCRs come from a boy under three years old with Wiskott-Aldrich syndrome, due to receive a stem cell transplant.

This clonotype was observed a handful of times. This sequence joins TRBV5-1 and TRBJ2-7; D gene ambiguous. V lost 1 base and J 3 bases, leaving 11 bases between the germline ends. CDR1 SGHRS and CDR2 YFSETQ come from the germline V gene. This CDR3 contains 14 residues. The CDR3 DNA reads as TGCGCCAGCAGCTTGAACAGCCAAAGCTACGAGCAGTACTTC. This translates into CASSLNSQSYEQYF.

The sample holds a few counts of this clonotype. V gene TRBV3-1 combines with J gene TRBJ2-7; unclear D gene. Germline lookup yields CDR1 LGHDT and CDR2 YNNKEL (reference sequence). The CDR3 consists of 13 residues. The V and J ends lost 4 bases and 6 bases respectively, with 13 bases between them. The CDR3 loop reads CASSRSVLGEQYF. For the CDR3, the DNA is TGTGCCAGCAGCCGCTCGGTGTTGGGCGAGCAGTACTTC.

This chain uses TRBV29-1 with TRBJ1-2, with 8 bases lining up with TRBD1. CDR1 and CDR2 from the germline V gene are SQVTM and ANQGSEA. The J segment lost 5 bases and the V segment lost 4 bases, leaving 6 bases of the junction unmatched. The CDR3 is 13 amino acids. CDR3 nucleotide sequence: TGCAGCGTTGTGCCCGGGACAGGTTATGGCTACACCTTC. Its protein is CSVVPGTGYGYTF.

This chain joins TRBV5-1 and TRBJ2-7; D is unclear. V was cut by 4 bases and J by 6 bases, with 20 bases left in between. This CDR3 has 15 residues. CDR1 is SGHRS, CDR2 YFSETQ, per germline. CDR3 region: CASSPRGGTGGEQYF. For the CDR3, the DNA is TGCGCCAGCAGCCCGCGCGGCGGAACGGGTGGCGAGCAGTACTTC. The entire variable domain, with the rest obtained from reference TRBV5-1 and TRBJ2-7, is as follows: KAGVTQTPRYLIKTRGQQVTLSCSPISGHRSVSWYQQTPGQGLQFLFEYFSETQRNKGNFPGRFSGRQFSNSRSEMNVSTLELGDSALYLCASSPRGGTGGEQYFGPGTRLTVT.

V gene TRBV7-2 combines with J gene TRBJ2-7; no definite D call. Trimming stripped 5 bases from V and 5 bases from J, with 19 bases between. CDR3 length equals 15 residues. Germline CDR1 SGHTA, CDR2 FQGNSA. The CDR3 nucleotides are TGTGCCAGCAGCCAATTGGGCACAGCCAACCACGAGCAGTACTTC. Its protein product is CASSQLGTANHEQYF.